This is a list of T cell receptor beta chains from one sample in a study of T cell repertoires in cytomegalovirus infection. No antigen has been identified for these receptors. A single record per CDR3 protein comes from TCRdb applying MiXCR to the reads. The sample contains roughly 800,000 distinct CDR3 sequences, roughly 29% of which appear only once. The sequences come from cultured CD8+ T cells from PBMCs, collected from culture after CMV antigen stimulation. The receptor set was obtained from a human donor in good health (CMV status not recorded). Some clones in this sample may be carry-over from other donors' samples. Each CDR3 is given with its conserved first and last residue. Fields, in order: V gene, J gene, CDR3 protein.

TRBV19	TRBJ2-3	CASRLRLADYTDTQYF
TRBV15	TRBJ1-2	CATSRVGRSNYGYTF
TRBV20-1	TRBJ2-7	CSVASPGDLTYEQYF
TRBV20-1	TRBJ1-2	CSASGEGGYTF
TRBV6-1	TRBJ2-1	CASSIRGFGDNEQFF
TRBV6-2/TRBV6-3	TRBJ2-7	CASSYPLRQGDNEQYF
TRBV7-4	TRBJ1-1	CATTLGGHPEAFF
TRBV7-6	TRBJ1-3	CASSLVAPDRSLSGNTIYF
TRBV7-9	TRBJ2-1	CASSPPISYNEQFF
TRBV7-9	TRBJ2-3	CASGQGTSTDTQYF
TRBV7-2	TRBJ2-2	CASSSHRGTGELFF
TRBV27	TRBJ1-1	CASRYGGDTEAFF
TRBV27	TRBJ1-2	CASSLQGPHGYTF
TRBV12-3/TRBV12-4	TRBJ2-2	CASSLEGVGSPKANTGELFF
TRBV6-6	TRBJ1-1	CASSIRRDRGLGTEAFF
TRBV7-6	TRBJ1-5	CASSLLARAEPQHF
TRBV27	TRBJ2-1	CASSLLGGALDEQFF
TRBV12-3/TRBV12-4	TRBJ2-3	CASSFGQAVAHYTDTQYF
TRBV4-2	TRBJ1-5	CASSQDQDSRNGRQRPQHF
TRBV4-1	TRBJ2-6	CASSQVGASSGANVLTF
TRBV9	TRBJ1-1	CASSSGDWHTEAFF
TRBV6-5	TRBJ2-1	CASSYSSNRGKNEQFF
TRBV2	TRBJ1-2	CASSERVSYGYTF
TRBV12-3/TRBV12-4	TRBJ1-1	CASSSDRVGAFF
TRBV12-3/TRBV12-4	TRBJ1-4	CASSLGDSELFF
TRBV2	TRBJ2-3	CASKRRGPVDTQYF
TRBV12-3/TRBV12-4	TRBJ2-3	CASSLTVQDTQYF
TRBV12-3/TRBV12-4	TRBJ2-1	CASGGGSLNEQFF
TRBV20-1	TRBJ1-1	CSAEDRGEDTEAFF
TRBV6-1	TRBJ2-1	CASSVGILGDEQFF
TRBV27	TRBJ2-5	CASSLSGSPTQETQYF
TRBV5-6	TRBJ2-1	CASSLERMMYYNEQFF
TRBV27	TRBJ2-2	CASTRFVAGNTGELFF
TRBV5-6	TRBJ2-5	CASSWASSQETQYF
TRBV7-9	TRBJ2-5	CASSLAGTPWGETQYF
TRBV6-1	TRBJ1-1	CASALKGQGNTEAFF
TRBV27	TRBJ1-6	CASSHGPRQGAHNSPLHF
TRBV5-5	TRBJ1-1	CASSLSSGIREAFF
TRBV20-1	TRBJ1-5	CSARDGTDSNQPQHF
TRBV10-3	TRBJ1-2	CAISESYGYTF
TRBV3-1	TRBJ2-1	CASSQTSGANEQFF
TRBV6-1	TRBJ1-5	CASSDRQGAFDQPQHF
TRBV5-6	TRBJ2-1	CASILAGTYNEQFF
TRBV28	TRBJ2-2	CASCNWGQGNTGELFF
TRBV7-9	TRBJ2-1	CASRPTSGGRSYNEQFF
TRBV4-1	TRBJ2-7	CASSQGRGAAYEQYF
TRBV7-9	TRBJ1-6	CASSTTDVYNSPLHF
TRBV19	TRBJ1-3	CASINNQNLSGNTIYF
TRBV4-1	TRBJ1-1	CASSQETGADTEAFF
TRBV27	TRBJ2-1	CASSLIQGREQFF